These 29 T cell receptor beta chains were sequenced from one sample in a study of control samples from healthy donors and cancer patients. Generated by immunoSEQ multiplex PCR, the TCRdb table keeps only in-frame clones and is missing some. The sample contains roughly 120,000 clones, 90% to 95% of which appear only once. Sequencing used PBMCs. These receptors were taken from a man aged 50 to 60 with head and neck cancer.

V and J are TRBV6-1 and TRBJ1-1; 9 positions match TRBD1. With V trimmed by 3 bases and J by 4 bases, 3 bases remained unmatched. CDR1 MNHNS and CDR2 SASEGT come from the germline V gene. The CDR3 runs to 14 residues. The CDR3 DNA sequence: TGTGCCAGCAGTGAGGACAGGGGAGGCACTGAAGCTTTCTTT. Translating it yields CASSEDRGGTEAFF.

The CDR3 is CASSVEPSGANVLTF. The DNA of the CDR3 is TGTGCCAGCAGCGTTGAACCCTCTGGGGCCAACGTCCTGACTTTC. V usage is TRBV9 and J usage is TRBJ2-6; D not certain. CDR1 is SGDLS, CDR2 YYNGEE, per germline. The V gene lost 2 bases and the J gene lost 0 bases, with 6 bases spanning the gap. CDR3 length equals 15 residues.

The chain has TRBV10-2 and TRBJ2-3, with 9 bases identical to TRBD2. The germline gives CDR1 WSHSY, CDR2 SAAADI. Trimming cost V 9 bases and J 2 bases; bases outside gene matches: 3. This CDR3 region has 13 residues. The CDR3 nucleotides read TGCGCCAGTCGACTAGCGGCCACAGATACGCAGTATTTT. Protein: CASRLAATDTQYF.

The chain employs TRBV15 and TRBJ2-7; tentative D call: TRBD2 (6 bases). V was clipped by 3 bases and J by 2 bases, with 17 bases between them. This CDR3 is built from 16 residues. Germline V gene lookup returns CDR1 LNHNV and CDR2 YYDKDF (reference sequence). DNA of the CDR3: TGTGCCACCAGCAGGGGAACTAGCAAGCCCGCCTACGAGCAGTACTTC. Translated: CATSRGTSKPAYEQYF.

The chain uses TRBV5-1 and TRBJ1-4, with D unresolved. The germline gives CDR1 SGHRS, CDR2 YFSETQ. V dropped 3 bases and J dropped 3 bases, with 9 bases sitting between them. CDR3 length equals 14 residues. CDR3 nucleotide sequence: TGCGCCAGCAGCTCATCAGGCGCTAATGAAAAACTGTTTTTT. The encoded protein is CASSSSGANEKLFF.

The chain carries TRBV28 and TRBJ1-2; D is ambiguous. V was trimmed by 8 bases and J by 7 bases, leaving 23 bases between them. The CDR3 length is 15 residues. Germline CDR1 reads MDHEN; CDR2 reads SYDVKM. As DNA, the CDR3 is TGTGCCAGCTCCTACCTAGGACCCCCGGGCGGTGGCTACACCTTC. It codes for CASSYLGPPGGGYTF.

This clone was seen once. For the CDR3, the DNA is TGTGCCAGCAGCGTAGAACCACAGGGATCGAAAGAGACCCAGTACTTC. Encoded protein: CASSVEPQGSKETQYF. J is TRBJ2-5 and V is TRBV9; D may be TRBD1 (6 bases). The germline gives CDR1 SGDLS, CDR2 YYNGEE. This CDR3 is built from 16 residues. V dropped 0 bases and J dropped 3 bases, with 15 bases sitting between them. The entire variable domain, with the rest obtained from reference TRBV9 and TRBJ2-5, is as follows: DSGVTQTPKHLITATGQRVTLRCSPRSGDLSVYWYQQSLDQGLQFLIQYYNGEERAKGNILERFSAQQFPDLHSELNLSSLELGDSALYFCASSVEPQGSKETQYFGPGTRLLVL.

The genes are TRBV2 and TRBJ1-5; D is possibly TRBD1 (5 bases). The CDR3 sequence is 14 residues long. Germline CDR1 SNHLY, CDR2 FYNNEI. The V and J ends lost 2 bases and 6 bases respectively, with 11 bases between them. CDR3 in amino acids: CASSEFGGSQPQHF. DNA for the CDR3: TGTGCCAGCAGTGAATTCGGGGGAAGTCAGCCCCAGCATTTT.

This chain joins TRBV30 and TRBJ2-5; D gene uncertain. The germline gives CDR1 GTSNPN, CDR2 SVGIG (reference sequence). This CDR3 has 14 residues. With 0 bases removed from V and 1 base from J, the gap between germline ends came to 9 bases. The CDR3 spells CAWSVRPIQETQYF. Written as DNA, the CDR3 is TGTGCCTGGAGTGTACGGCCTATCCAAGAGACCCAGTACTTC.

This chain uses TRBV6-5 with TRBJ2-4, with 7 bases identical to TRBD1. CDR1 and CDR2 (germline): MNHEY, SVGAGI. This CDR3 contains 15 residues. V was clipped by 0 bases and J by 4 bases; unmatched bases: 3. CDR3 sequence: CASSYSGQKKNIQYF. DNA of the CDR3: TGTGCCAGCAGTTACTCGGGACAGAAAAAAAACATTCAGTACTTC.

This sequence joins TRBV6-5 and TRBJ1-4; the match to TRBD1 covers 7 bases. The germline CDR1 and CDR2 sequences are MNHEY and SVGAGI. Trimming took 0 bases from V and 8 from J; bases not matched to a gene: 3. CDR3 length equals 14 residues. In DNA, the CDR3 is TGTGCCAGCAGTTACTCTACAGGGGTAGAAAAACTGTTTTTT. Translating gives CASSYSTGVEKLFF.

This chain uses TRBV24-1 with TRBJ2-3, with 10 bases aligning to TRBD2. The V gene's germline CDR1 is KGHDR and CDR2 SFDVKD. V lost 4 bases, J lost 5 bases, and 11 bases stayed unmatched. The length of the CDR3 is 17 residues. The CDR3 DNA sequence: TGTGCCACCAGTGACCCGTCTTCAGCGGGGGGGGTAGATACGCAGTATTTT. Protein product: CATSDPSSAGGVDTQYF.

The chain employs TRBV6-5 and TRBJ2-1; either TRBD1 or TRBD2 may supply D (5 bases each). Germline lookup yields CDR1 MNHEY and CDR2 SVGAGI. This CDR3 is 15 amino acids long. The V end was cut by 8 bases, the J end by 9 bases, with 23 bases between. The CDR3 DNA is TGTGCCAGCGGAATTGGGGCGGGTTCGAGGTCTGAGCAGTTCTTC. It encodes CASGIGAGSRSEQFF.

J is TRBJ2-7 and V is TRBV20-1; TRBD2 is a possible D gene (5 bases). V shed 3 bases and J shed 1 base, with 13 bases lying between them. This CDR3 is built from 14 residues. In germline, CDR1 is DFQATT, CDR2 SNEGSKA (reference sequence). The CDR3 sequence: CSASGSAGSYEQYF. The DNA for the CDR3 is TGCAGTGCTAGTGGGAGCGCCGGGTCCTACGAGCAGTACTTC.

The CDR3 loop reads CATSREQAGGNEKLFF. The CDR3 nucleotides read TGTGCCACCTCCCGGGAACAGGCGGGGGGGAATGAAAAACTGTTTTTT. V is TRBV2 and J is TRBJ1-4, with D perhaps TRBD1 (5 bases). The germline V gene encodes CDR1 SNHLY and CDR2 FYNNEI. Trimming cost V 10 bases and J 5 bases, with 23 bases left between them. The CDR3 sequence is 16 residues long.

In DNA, the CDR3 is TGTGCCAGCAGCTGGGGTTGGGGATCGGTGTCCAGTGAGCAGTTCTTC. It translates to CASSWGWGSVSSEQFF. The rearrangement links TRBV5-5 to TRBJ2-1; D not certain. Germline lookup yields CDR1 SGHKS and CDR2 YYEKEE (reference sequence). V was shortened by 3 bases and J by 9 bases, with 22 bases between the two germline ends. The length of the CDR3 is 16 residues.

The chain recombines TRBV6-5 with TRBJ1-3, with 10 nucleotides matching TRBD1. V shed 4 bases and J 2 bases; nucleotides not matched to a gene: 2. Germline loops: CDR1 MNHEY, CDR2 SVGAGI. CDR3 size: 15 residues. CDR3 residues: CASSFDRGPGNTIYF. The CDR3 DNA follows: TGTGCCAGCAGTTTCGACAGGGGGCCTGGAAACACCATATATTTT.

In DNA, the CDR3 is TGTGCCAGCAGCTTAGGGGGGTCTTTTGGTGAAAAACTGTTTTTT. This gives the protein CASSLGGSFGEKLFF. This chain joins TRBV7-8 and TRBJ1-4, with D perhaps matching TRBD1 (5 bases). The CDR3 has 15 residues. V was trimmed by 1 base and J by 7 bases, leaving 13 bases between them. CDR1 SGHVS and CDR2 FQNEAQ come from the germline V gene.

This clone has only one observation. This chain uses TRBV3-1 (or the pseudogene TRBV3-2) with TRBJ2-1; TRBD1 is a possible D gene (6 bases). Trimming stripped 3 bases from V and 0 bases from J, with 18 bases between. The CDR3 has 18 residues. Germline loops: CDR1 LGHDT, CDR2 YNNKEL (reference sequence). The CDR3 sequence: CASSHRQARGFSYNEQFF. The CDR3 DNA reads as TGTGCCAGCAGCCACCGACAGGCTCGGGGTTTCTCCTACAATGAGCAGTTCTTC.

The V call is TRBV4-2, the J call TRBJ1-1, with D possibly being TRBD1 (5 bases). Germline CDR1 reads LGHNA; CDR2 reads YNFKEQ. The CDR3 covers 15 residues. Deletions cut 3 bases from V and 10 bases from J, with 21 bases between. CDR3 sequence (DNA): TGTGCCAGCAGCCACCCCGCTTCGGTGGGGGGAGGAGCTTTCTTT. As protein: CASSHPASVGGGAFF.

The chain uses TRBV7-9 and TRBJ1-1, with D hard to call. Germline-derived CDR1 and CDR2 are SEHNR and FQNEAQ (reference sequence). This CDR3 spans 14 amino acids. The V end was cut by 1 base, the J end by 3 bases, with 9 bases between. CDR3 nucleotide sequence: TGTGCCAGCAGCTTAGACTTCTATTACACTGAAGCTTTCTTT. Protein: CASSLDFYYTEAFF. Supplemented by reference TRBV7-9 and TRBJ1-1, the full variable domain reads DTGVSQNPRHKITKRGQNVTFRCDPISEHNRLYWYRQTLGQGPEFLTYFQNEAQLEKSRLLSDRFSAERPKGSFSTLEIQRTEQGDSAMYLCASSLDFYYTEAFFGQGTRLTVV.

The J gene is TRBJ2-7, the V gene TRBV7-2; D might be TRBD1 (5 bases). The CDR3 loop spans 13 amino acids. Trimming took 4 bases from V and 3 from J, leaving 10 bases between them. From germline, CDR1 is SGHTA and CDR2 FQGNSA. As DNA, the CDR3 is TGTGCCAGCAGCTCACAAAGGGGCTACGAGCAGTACTTC. This translates into CASSSQRGYEQYF.

The chain combines TRBV9 with TRBJ2-1, with TRBD2 identical over 12 bases. Germline V gene sequence: CDR1 SGDLS, CDR2 YYNGEE. This CDR3 is 16 amino acids long. The V segment lost 1 base and the J segment 5 bases; nucleotides outside the gene matches: 4. CDR3 coding DNA: TGTGCCAGCAGCGTATCGGCTAGCGGGGGGGACAATGAGCAGTTCTTC. Protein sequence: CASSVSASGGDNEQFF.

The chain has TRBV5-5 and TRBJ2-5; 11 nucleotides line up with TRBD2. The CDR3 runs to 17 residues. The J segment lost 0 bases and the V segment lost 0 bases, leaving 4 bases of the junction unmatched. Germline V gives CDR1 SGHKS, CDR2 YYEKEE (reference sequence). In nucleotides, the CDR3 is TGTGCCAGCAGCTTGGGGCTAGCGGGGGGAAACCAAGAGACCCAGTACTTC. Its protein product is CASSLGLAGGNQETQYF.

V usage is TRBV19 and J usage is TRBJ2-2; D is undetermined. The V gene's germline CDR1 is LNHDA and CDR2 SQIVND (reference sequence). The CDR3 contains 15 residues. Trimming shortened V by 3 bases and J by 4 bases, and 12 bases separated the two germline ends. The CDR3 DNA follows: TGTGCCAGTAGTATCGATCCCTTGGGCACCGGGGAGCTGTTTTTT. This codes for CASSIDPLGTGELFF. The full variable domain, completed using reference TRBV19 and TRBJ2-2, is DGGITQSPKYLFRKEGQNVTLSCEQNLNHDAMYWYRQDPGQGLRLIYYSQIVNDFQKGDIAEGYSVSREKKESFPLTVTSAQKNPTAFYLCASSIDPLGTGELFFGEGSRLTVL.

V and J are TRBV10-3 and TRBJ2-7; 9 bases are shared with TRBD2. The CDR3 extends over 18 amino acids. V lost 4 bases and J lost 6; bases outside the gene matches: 19. Germline loops: CDR1 ENHRY, CDR2 SYGVKD. The CDR3 nucleotides are TGTGCCATCAGTGGTAGCGGGGGCGACTACTCCCCCCCTCTCGAGCAGTACTTC. This sequence encodes CAISGSGGDYSPPLEQYF.

V gene TRBV7-2 combines with J gene TRBJ2-3, with 7 bases matching TRBD2. The CDR3 is 16 amino acids. Germline assignment: CDR1 SGHTA and CDR2 FQGNSA. Trimming at V came to 1 base and at J to 3 bases, leaving 7 bases not matched to a gene. This CDR3 is CASSLGRWGGTDTQYF. The CDR3 coding sequence is TGTGCCAGCAGCTTAGGGCGTTGGGGGGGAACAGATACGCAGTATTTT. The whole variable domain, filled in from reference TRBV7-2 and TRBJ2-3, reads GAGVSQSPSNKVTEKGKDVELRCDPISGHTALYWYRQSLGQGLEFLIYFQGNSAPDKSGLPSDRFSAERTGGSVSTLTIQRTQQEDSAVYLCASSLGRWGGTDTQYFGPGTRLTVL.

This clone has only one observation. This sequence joins TRBV4-3 and TRBJ2-3; D possibly matches TRBD1 or TRBD2 (6 bases each). This CDR3 is 16 amino acids long. The germline gives CDR1 LGHNA, CDR2 YSLEER. Trimming left V 8 bases short and J 0 bases short, with 18 bases between. CDR3 DNA sequence: TGCGCCAGCGGGGTTGTAGGGGGAGGAAGCACAGATACGCAGTATTTT. It yields the protein CASGVVGGGSTDTQYF.

The gene calls are TRBV19 and TRBJ1-1; D remains ambiguous. V was trimmed by 5 bases and J by 0 bases, leaving 7 bases between them. Looked up from germline, CDR1 is LNHDA and CDR2 is SQIVND (reference sequence). The CDR3 extends over 13 amino acids. The CDR3 bases are TGTGCCAGTAGTGTGCAGATGAACACTGAAGCTTTCTTT. It translates to CASSVQMNTEAFF.